The 24 T cell receptor beta chains presented below share a single source sample, sequenced in a study of cytomegalovirus exposure and HLA in healthy donors. Generated by immunoSEQ multiplex PCR, the TCRdb table keeps only in-frame clones and is missing some. Of roughly 79,000 clones in the sample, approximately 93% were seen once. The specimen was PBMCs. The receptors here all came from a man younger than 35 in good health and CMV-seronegative.

This clone was recorded once. Here the CDR3 reads CSVGDSYEQYF. The CDR3 DNA reads as TGCAGCGTCGGGGACAGCTACGAGCAGTACTTC. The V and J genes are TRBV29-1 and TRBJ2-7, with TRBD1 matching 7 bases. CDR3 length: 11 residues. Germline assignment: CDR1 SQVTM and CDR2 ANQGSEA. Unmatched junction bases numbered 2, after V lost 6 bases and J lost 3 bases.

A few counts support this clone. The V gene is TRBV29-1, the J gene TRBJ1-3; D gene unclear. The CDR3 length is 11 residues. V was trimmed by 5 bases and J by 4 bases, leaving 6 bases between them. Germline V CDR1 and CDR2: SQVTM, ANQGSEA. CDR3 region: CSVNSGNTIYF. In DNA, the CDR3 is TGCAGCGTTAATAGCGGAAACACCATATATTTT.

The rearrangement uses TRBV27 and TRBJ1-1; perhaps TRBD1 as D (6 bases). Per the germline V gene, CDR1 is MNHEY and CDR2 is SMNVEV (reference sequence). This CDR3 is 12 amino acids long. V lost 5 bases and J lost 8, with 12 bases in between. The CDR3 DNA follows: TGTGCCAGCAGTACGGGGGGACAAGAAGCTTTCTTT. Protein sequence: CASSTGGQEAFF.

V gene TRBV4-2 combines with J gene TRBJ1-1; a possible D gene is TRBD1 (5 bases). The germline gives CDR1 LGHNA, CDR2 YNFKEQ. Trimming left V 0 bases short and J 3 bases short, with 14 bases between. The CDR3 totals 16 residues. The CDR3 here is CASSQDRWAGDTEAFF. CDR3 DNA: TGTGCCAGCAGCCAAGATCGGTGGGCGGGGGACACTGAAGCTTTCTTT.

The V call is TRBV27, the J call TRBJ1-1; D possibly corresponds to TRBD1 (5 bases). Trimming cost V 7 bases and J 1 base, with 22 bases left between them. Germline values: CDR1 MNHEY, CDR2 SMNVEV (reference sequence). CDR3 size: 17 residues. This CDR3 is CASTPVGRGPANTEAFF. CDR3 DNA sequence: TGTGCCAGCACCCCAGTCGGAAGGGGCCCAGCGAACACTGAAGCTTTCTTT.

Written as DNA, the CDR3 is TGTGCTAGTGCTGGGGACAGGGCTAGAAACACTGAAGCTTTCTTT. Translation gives CASAGDRARNTEAFF. The chain employs TRBV12-5 and TRBJ1-1, with 9 bases that match TRBD1. V lost 7 bases to trimming and J lost 2 bases; unmatched junction nucleotides: 8. Germline CDR1 and CDR2: LGHNT and FRNRAP. The CDR3 is 15 residues long.

The chain recombines TRBV5-6 with TRBJ2-2, with TRBD2 as a possible D gene (5 bases). CDR1 is SGHDT and CDR2 is YYEEEE in the germline V gene. V gave up 1 base and J gave up 0 bases, with 10 bases separating them. The CDR3 runs 16 residues. The CDR3 loop is CASSLPASSNTGELFF. Written as DNA, the CDR3 is TGTGCCAGCAGCTTGCCCGCTAGCTCGAACACCGGGGAGCTGTTTTTT.

The chain is built from TRBV10-3 and TRBJ2-3, with D unclear. The CDR3 loop spans 13 amino acids. V gave up 5 bases and J gave up 4 bases, with 10 bases separating them. Germline V gene data show CDR1 as ENHRY and CDR2 as SYGVKD. The CDR3, as DNA: TGTGCCATCAGTCCAGGCCGATCAGATACGCAGTATTTT. Protein: CAISPGRSDTQYF.

The rearrangement joins TRBV7-2 to TRBJ1-2; D unresolved. Germline CDR1 and CDR2: SGHTA and FQGNSA. The V end was cut by 5 bases, the J end by 1 base, with 5 bases between. The CDR3 totals 12 residues. The CDR3 DNA is TGTGCCAGCAGCCCTTATAACTATGGCTACACCTTC. This gives the protein CASSPYNYGYTF. The full variable domain, in which reference TRBV7-2 and TRBJ1-2 provide the parts outside the CDR3, is GAGVSQSPSNKVTEKGKDVELRCDPISGHTALYWYRQSLGQGLEFLIYFQGNSAPDKSGLPSDRFSAERTGGSVSTLTIQRTQQEDSAVYLCASSPYNYGYTFGSGTRLTVV.

Of note for this clone: Other DNA variants within this sample encode the same CDR3. This sequence joins TRBV11-2 and TRBJ2-7; 8 nucleotides align to TRBD1. Looked up from germline, CDR1 is SGHAT and CDR2 is FQNNGV. The CDR3 covers 15 residues. The trim removed 3 bases at V and 3 bases at J, leaving 7 bases unmatched. The CDR3: CASSFSDRAFYEQYF. In DNA form, the CDR3 reads TGTGCCAGCAGCTTTTCGGACAGGGCATTCTACGAGCAGTACTTC.

This chain connects TRBV5-1 to TRBJ1-2; 10 bases align to TRBD1. Unmatched junction bases numbered 15, after V lost 5 bases and J lost 2 bases. This CDR3 contains 18 residues. Germline CDR1 is SGHRS and CDR2 is YFSETQ. The DNA of the CDR3 is TGCGCCAGCAGGTACTCGGCCGGGACAGGGGACGTGAACTATGGCTACACCTTC. Translated, it gives CASRYSAGTGDVNYGYTF.

J is TRBJ2-2 and V is TRBV19; possible D gene TRBD2, 5 bases. Germline CDR1 reads LNHDA; CDR2 reads SQIVND (reference sequence). Trimming pared 6 bases from V and 5 bases from J, leaving 16 bases between. The CDR3 consists of 15 residues. CDR3 region: CASSTSGSLTGELFF. CDR3 sequence (DNA): TGTGCCAGTAGCACCTCGGGGAGTCTGACCGGGGAGCTGTTTTTT.

The chain carries TRBV29-1 and TRBJ1-1; TRBD1 matches at 7 bases. Germline V CDR1 and CDR2: SQVTM, ANQGSEA. The CDR3 runs to 13 residues. The trim removed 5 bases at V and 6 bases at J, leaving 9 bases unmatched. The chain's CDR3 is CSVQQQGIAEAFF. The CDR3 DNA is TGCAGCGTTCAGCAACAGGGGATAGCTGAAGCTTTCTTT.

The V call is TRBV28, the J call TRBJ1-5; D ambiguous. The V gene's germline CDR1 is MDHEN and CDR2 SYDVKM. The CDR3 sequence is 11 residues long. V was clipped by 4 bases and J by 11 bases, with 9 bases between them. Here the CDR3 reads CASSSLPAQHF. The CDR3 region has the DNA TGTGCCAGCAGTTCCCTCCCCGCCCAGCATTTT.

In its sample, this clone was seen once. The chain employs TRBV6-5 and TRBJ1-1; 8 bases are shared with TRBD1. The germline CDR1 and CDR2 sequences are MNHEY and SVGAGI. V lost 3 bases and J lost 1; bases outside the gene matches: 4. CDR3 length: 15 amino acids. The CDR3 here is CASSYWDRPNTEAFF. CDR3 nucleotides: TGTGCCAGCAGTTATTGGGACAGGCCGAACACTGAAGCTTTCTTT.

The V call is TRBV4-3, the J call TRBJ1-2; D might be TRBD1 (6 bases). From germline, CDR1 is LGHNA and CDR2 YSLEER. With 2 bases removed from V and 5 bases from J, the gap between germline ends came to 15 bases. CDR3 length equals 15 residues. CDR3 bases: TGCGCCAGCAGCCAACTCAGGGGCGGAGAGTATGGCTACACCTTC. Protein: CASSQLRGGEYGYTF.

This chain connects TRBV11-3 to TRBJ2-7; 10 bases match TRBD1. Germline V gene data show CDR1 as SGHNT and CDR2 as YENEEA. CDR3 length: 16 amino acids. V shed 3 bases and J 7 bases; nucleotides not matched to a gene: 12. The chain's CDR3 is CASSFAPGTGAWEQYF. The CDR3, as DNA: TGTGCCAGCAGCTTTGCCCCCGGGACAGGGGCGTGGGAGCAGTACTTC. Together with reference TRBV11-3 and TRBJ2-7, the CDR3 gives the full variable domain: EAGVVQSPRYKIIEKKQPVAFWCNPISGHNTLYWYLQNLGQGPELLIRYENEEAVDDSQLPKDRFSAERLKGVDSTLKIQPAELGDSAVYLCASSFAPGTGAWEQYFGPGTRLTVT.

This clone occurred once. The V and J genes are TRBV29-1 and TRBJ2-2; D gene unclear. Germline V CDR1 and CDR2: SQVTM, ANQGSEA. V was shortened by 0 bases and J by 0 bases, with 8 bases between the two germline ends. There are 15 residues in the CDR3. This CDR3 is CSVEESGANTGELFF. Here the CDR3 DNA reads TGCAGCGTTGAAGAGTCCGGAGCGAACACCGGGGAGCTGTTTTTT.

This sequence joins TRBV12-5 and TRBJ1-4, with 7 bases matching TRBD1. The V segment lost 6 bases and the J segment 0 bases; nucleotides outside the gene matches: 7. The V gene's germline CDR1 is LGHNT and CDR2 FRNRAP. This CDR3 contains 16 residues. This chain's CDR3 is CASGPGDRATNEKLFF. CDR3 bases: TGTGCTAGTGGCCCCGGGGACAGAGCAACTAATGAAAAACTGTTTTTT.

V gene TRBV18 combines with J gene TRBJ2-5; weak D call: TRBD2 (6 bases). The length of the CDR3 is 18 residues. Germline-derived CDR1 and CDR2 are KGHSH and LQKENI. V lost 2 bases to trimming and J lost 5 bases, with 24 bases between them. The CDR3 is CASSPKVGGTGLGETQYF. The CDR3 nucleotides read TGTGCCAGCTCACCAAAAGTAGGAGGCACGGGACTCGGGGAGACCCAGTACTTC.

This chain links TRBV14 with TRBJ2-1, with a possible D match to TRBD2 (5 bases). The CDR3 runs to 13 residues. V lost 0 bases and J 8 bases, leaving 8 bases between the germline ends. Germline CDR1 SGHDN, CDR2 FVKESK. CDR3 protein: CASSQDMRDEQFF. In DNA, the CDR3 is TGTGCCAGCAGCCAAGATATGAGGGATGAGCAGTTCTTC.

This rearrangement joins TRBV13 to TRBJ2-5; no reliable D call. The CDR3 consists of 13 residues. Germline assignment: CDR1 PRHDT and CDR2 FYEKMQ (reference sequence). The V and J ends lost 2 bases and 5 bases respectively, with 9 bases between them. Here the CDR3 DNA reads TGTGCCAGCAGCTTATCAGTCAGGGAGACCCAGTACTTC. It codes for CASSLSVRETQYF.

The rearrangement links TRBV27 to TRBJ1-1; perhaps TRBD1 as D (5 bases). V was pared by 3 bases and J by 6 bases, with 11 bases between. CDR3 length equals 13 residues. Germline CDR1 MNHEY, CDR2 SMNVEV (reference sequence). CDR3 sequence: CASSFDRGAEAFF. The CDR3 nucleotides are TGTGCCAGCAGTTTCGATCGGGGGGCTGAAGCTTTCTTT.

In its sample, this clone was seen once. The V call is TRBV4-1, the J call TRBJ1-4, with TRBD1 identical over 11 bases. This CDR3 has 19 residues. The germline CDR1 and CDR2 sequences are MGHRA and YSYEKL. J was trimmed by 0 bases and V by 0 bases; bases with no gene match: 6. The CDR3 reads CASSQDRDRGYPTNEKLFF. DNA for the CDR3: TGCGCCAGCAGCCAAGATCGGGACAGGGGGTATCCAACTAATGAAAAACTGTTTTTT.